Here is one TCR beta chain with its context. Its antigen is not known. The data were obtained in a study of cytomegalovirus exposure and HLA in healthy donors. Findings of the study overall: Highest at DRB1 and lowest at HLA-C, TCR association rates differed among HLA loci in a later analysis. Analysis performed later found 15,000 or so TCR beta sequences associated with HLA alleles at 0.05 false discovery rate.

PCR amplification relied on 60 Vbeta primers (plus 13 Jbeta primers). The assay was immunoSEQ multiplex PCR, and TCRdb's table has in-frame clones only and misses some. This sample has approximately 200,000 clones; approximately 85% occur once, and the top ten carry 6% to 8%. Trimming took off 0 bases at V and 1 base at J, with 10 bases between the two ends. CDR1 and CDR2 from the germline V gene are SGHNT and YYREEE (reference sequence). The length of the CDR3 is 15 residues. The source of this sequence is a woman between 50 and 59 years old in good health and CMV-seropositive. Sequencing was carried out using PBMCs. This chain uses TRBV5-4 with TRBJ1-1; a weak D match, TRBD1 (6 bases). The CDR3 protein is CASSLAGVRNTEAFF. The CDR3 DNA is TGTGCCAGCAGCTTGGCAGGGGTAAGGAACACTGAAGCTTTCTTT. Supplemented by reference TRBV5-4 and TRBJ1-1, the full variable domain reads ETGVTQSPTHLIKTRGQQVTLRCSSQSGHNTVSWYQQALGQGPQFIFQYYREEENGRGNFPPRFSGLQFPNYSSELNVNALELDDSALYLCASSLAGVRNTEAFFGQGTRLTVV.